The present TCR beta chain was sequenced within a study of blood T cell repertoires in COVID-19. Clones were read by immunoSEQ multiplex PCR, and TCRdb kept only the in-frame ones, dropping some. The table shows 75,000 to 100,000 clones, with about 86% occurring only once. CDR1 is SGHDT and CDR2 is YYEEEE in the germline V gene. The CDR3 is 13 residues long. Trimming shortened V by 3 bases and J by 1 base, and 7 bases separated the two germline ends. The chain uses TRBV5-6 and TRBJ1-1, with a weak D call TRBD1 (5 bases). The sequencing sample was made of peripheral blood. This receptor was taken from a woman aged 80 or over with acute or convalescent COVID-19. The CDR3 reads CASSWRGNTEAFF. DNA of the CDR3: TGTGCCAGCAGCTGGAGGGGGAACACTGAAGCTTTCTTT.